Listed here is a single T cell receptor (beta chain). The data originate from a study of blood T cell repertoires in COVID-19. Background on the study: PBMCs, B-cell-depleted T cells, or T cells provided the cDNA or gDNA that made up the material.

The ends lost 7 bases at V and 7 bases at J; junction bases unmatched: 9. This CDR3 is 13 amino acids long. As originally analysed: By means of reference gene primer amplification, nucleated cell counts were estimated. TCRdb keeps only in-frame clones here, not all; method: immunoSEQ multiplex PCR. D and trimming come from the DNA, and the V and J calls and clone size come from that table. The profile shows roughly 570,000 clones, roughly 89% of them singletons. The sequence derives from a woman aged 50 to 60 with COVID-19, enrolled during active disease. What was sequenced was peripheral blood. The chain recombines TRBV12-3 or TRBV12-4 with TRBJ1-1, with 7 bases fitting TRBD1. The CDR3 loop is CASTLLQGSEAFF. The CDR3 bases are TGTGCCAGCACCCTTTTACAGGGGAGTGAAGCTTTCTTT.